The present TCR beta chain was sequenced within a study of CD8 T cells in ankylosing spondylitis. Trimming took 6 bases from V and 0 from J, leaving 14 bases between them. Germline-derived CDR1 and CDR2 are LNHNV and YYDKDF (reference sequence). CDR3 length equals 16 residues. MiXCR was run by TCRdb on the 5' RACE reads, yielding one entry per CDR3 protein. The sample shows hundreds of thousands of distinct CDR3 sequences, 25% to 30% of them seen only once. In the case of this clonotype: What it recognizes is unknown.

Study-level findings and limits: There was reportedly significant enrichment of clones that were disease-linked in matched ankylosing spondylitis synovial fluid. About 8 highly homologous variants made up a TCR beta motif that seemed to typify ankylosing spondylitis blood.

The chain links TRBV15 to TRBJ2-2, with D tentatively TRBD2 (5 bases). The sample consisted of blood, either unsorted or a sorted T cell fraction (not recorded which). This clonotype was sampled from a male donor with ankylosing spondylitis. This CDR3 reads CATSWGAGTNTGELFF. CDR3 DNA: TGTGCCACCAGTTGGGGAGCAGGAACGAACACCGGGGAGCTGTTTTTT.